This T cell receptor beta chain is drawn from a study of T cell responses to AZD1222 COVID-19 vaccine. Whole-study results and caveats: An increase in Spike-specific TCR breadth and depth was observed after two AZD1222 doses.

Regarding this clone: The antigen remains unidentified.

The CDR3 has 13 amino acids. V lost 6 bases and J lost 4, with 12 bases in between. Germline-derived CDR1 and CDR2 are MNHEY and SVGAGI. Only in-frame clones appear in the TCRdb table, and some are missing; sequencing was by immunoSEQ multiplex PCR. The sample consists of around 150,000 clones, 90% of them appearing once. The chain links TRBV6-5 to TRBJ1-2; weak D call: TRBD1 (6 bases). Sequencing used peripheral blood, obtained 28 days after the second AZD1222 dose. The sequence came from an adult who received the AZD1222 COVID-19 vaccine. The CDR3 spells CASRDSASYGYTF. CDR3 nucleotides: TGTGCCAGCAGGGACAGCGCAAGCTATGGCTACACCTTC.